One and the same sample provided the 16 T cell receptor beta chains below, sequenced in a study of regulatory T cells in long-lasting Graves disease. Time point indicated: newly diagnosed GD, antithyroid drugs for less than 3 months. After RNA was extracted from PBMCs, the TCR library was made from it. CDR3 regions were amplified by Arm-PCR using iRepertoire HTBI primers to build TCR beta libraries. From the multiplex PCR reads, TCRdb called clonotypes with MiXCR, one entry per CDR3 protein. Altogether 550,000 to 600,000 distinct CDR3 sequences are present, around 15% being singletons, with the ten largest covering 9.5% to 15%. The data also belong to a second study, concerning T cells in Graves' hyperthyroidism and ophthalmopathy.

The sample in question was peripheral blood mononuclear cells (PBMCs), obtained at new diagnosis, from a patient treated with antithyroid drugs. Source of these receptors: a young man with Graves disease.

The gene calls are TRBV24-1 and TRBJ2-1, with a possible D match to TRBD1 (5 bases). The V gene lost 0 bases and the J gene lost 5 bases, with 7 bases spanning the gap. The CDR3 is 14 amino acids. Germline-derived CDR1 and CDR2 are KGHDR and SFDVKD. The chain's CDR3 is CATSDLRQNNEQFF. In DNA, the CDR3 is TGTGCCACCAGTGATTTGAGACAGAACAATGAGCAGTTCTTC.

As to this clonotype: One base away lies a much larger clone, so this may be a sequencing read error. This rearrangement joins TRBV12-3 or TRBV12-4 to TRBJ2-5, with 8 bases fitting TRBD1. J was trimmed by 4 bases and V by 6 bases; bases with no gene match: 10. The CDR3 length is 15 residues. Here the CDR3 DNA reads TGTGCCAGCAGGAGTGGACAGGGTGGGGGAGAGACCCAGTACTTC. Its translation: CASRSGQGGGETQYF.

This clonotype was counted between two and nine times. V is TRBV7-2 and J is TRBJ2-7; the D is unclear. This CDR3 is built from 16 residues. Germline values: CDR1 SGHTA, CDR2 FQGNSA. The V end was cut by 5 bases, the J end by 2 bases, with 19 bases between. The CDR3 bases are TGTGCCAGCAGCCGCTTAGAGACGAGCACTACCTACGAGCAGTACTTC. It yields the protein CASSRLETSTTYEQYF.

This chain links TRBV20-1 with TRBJ1-1; D gene uncertain. Looked up from germline, CDR1 is DFQATT and CDR2 is SNEGSKA (reference sequence). There are 15 residues in the CDR3. Trimming cost V 5 bases and J 0 bases, with 16 bases left between them. CDR3 residues: CSARATWAMNTEAFF. In nucleotides, the CDR3 is TGCAGTGCTCGAGCGACCTGGGCGATGAACACTGAAGCTTTCTTT.

The chain uses TRBV5-1 and TRBJ2-1; 12 nucleotides align to TRBD2. This CDR3 contains 18 residues. The germline V gene has CDR1 SGHRS and CDR2 YFSETQ. With V trimmed by 4 bases and J by 0 bases, 8 bases remained unmatched. The chain's CDR3 is CASSGGLAGQSSYNEQFF. Here the CDR3 DNA reads TGCGCCAGCAGCGGGGGACTAGCGGGTCAGAGCTCCTACAATGAGCAGTTCTTC.

There are a few counts of this clonotype. The chain employs TRBV11-2 and TRBJ2-2, with D uncertain. The V end lost 0 bases, the J end lost 7 bases, and 6 bases lay between the germline ends. The CDR3 is 13 residues long. CDR1 is SGHAT, CDR2 FQNNGV, per germline. CDR3 residues: CASSLEWGGELFF. The CDR3 coding sequence is TGTGCCAGCAGCTTAGAATGGGGCGGGGAGCTGTTTTTT.

The genes are TRBV30 and TRBJ1-2, with 7 positions matching TRBD1. J lost 6 bases, V lost 4 bases, and 11 bases had no gene match. The germline CDR1 and CDR2 sequences are GTSNPN and SVGIG (reference sequence). The CDR3 totals 14 residues. Here the CDR3 reads CAWTASDRDDGYTF. In DNA form, the CDR3 reads TGTGCCTGGACGGCCTCCGACAGGGATGATGGCTACACCTTC.

The chain combines TRBV18 with TRBJ1-2, with D unresolved. Trimming stripped 0 bases from V and 4 bases from J, with 9 bases between. Germline loops: CDR1 KGHSH, CDR2 LQKENI. The CDR3 runs 14 residues. The CDR3 reads CASSPPRATYGYTF. CDR3 nucleotide sequence: TGTGCCAGCTCACCACCCCGTGCAACCTATGGCTACACCTTC.

The chain joins TRBV30 to TRBJ2-2; weak D call: TRBD1 (6 bases). The CDR3 runs to 14 residues. V lost 7 bases to trimming and J lost 1 base, with 13 bases between them. CDR1 and CDR2 (germline): GTSNPN, SVGIG (reference sequence). The CDR3 DNA follows: TGTGCCTTGGAGAGGGGGTGGAACACCGGGGAGCTGTTTTTT. It encodes CALERGWNTGELFF.

This clonotype has more than one count but fewer than ten. The chain carries TRBV30 and TRBJ2-1; no reliable D call. Germline V gene lookup returns CDR1 GTSNPN and CDR2 SVGIG (reference sequence). Trimming left V 4 bases short and J 4 bases short, with 17 bases between. This CDR3 is built from 15 residues. The CDR3 is CAWKSRFLPYNEQFF. The DNA of the CDR3 is TGTGCCTGGAAATCTAGGTTTCTGCCTTACAATGAGCAGTTCTTC.

This clonotype appeared a few times. The chain couples TRBV30 to TRBJ1-2; D is unclear. With 0 bases removed from V and 5 bases from J, the gap between germline ends came to 7 bases. This CDR3 contains 12 residues. Germline V gene sequence: CDR1 GTSNPN, CDR2 SVGIG (reference sequence). The CDR3 sequence is CAWSVPGYGYTF. The CDR3 DNA reads TGTGCCTGGAGTGTACCTGGGTATGGCTACACCTTC.

The rearrangement joins TRBV11-2 to TRBJ2-7, with 11 bases lining up with TRBD2. Germline values: CDR1 SGHAT, CDR2 FQNNGV. The CDR3 is 15 amino acids. Trimming at V came to 1 base and at J to 4 bases, leaving 3 bases not matched to a gene. In DNA form, the CDR3 reads TGTGCCAGCAGCTTAGTAGTAGCGGGAGGGTACGAGCAGTACTTC. Translation gives CASSLVVAGGYEQYF. Full variable domain (outside the CDR3, taken from reference TRBV11-2 and TRBJ2-7): EAGVAQSPRYKIIEKRQSVAFWCNPISGHATLYWYQQILGQGPKLLIQFQNNGVVDDSQLPKDRFSAERLKGVDSTLKIQPAKLEDSAVYLCASSLVVAGGYEQYFGPGTRLTVT.

The chain is built from TRBV7-8 and TRBJ2-3; 9 bases map to TRBD2. Germline lookup yields CDR1 SGHVS and CDR2 FQNEAQ. V shed 1 base and J 2 bases; nucleotides not matched to a gene: 7. There are 17 residues in the CDR3. The CDR3 reads CASSLGPTSGPTDTQYF. CDR3 nucleotides: TGTGCCAGCAGCTTAGGGCCGACTAGCGGTCCCACAGATACGCAGTATTTT.

This clonotype was seen at least ten times. The chain links TRBV11-2 to TRBJ2-1; 8 bases fit TRBD2. The J segment lost 4 bases and the V segment lost 0 bases, leaving 5 bases of the junction unmatched. The CDR3 is 16 amino acids. Germline loops: CDR1 SGHAT, CDR2 FQNNGV. This CDR3 is CASSLDASGYYNEQFF. CDR3 DNA: TGTGCCAGCAGCTTAGATGCTAGCGGGTATTACAATGAGCAGTTCTTC.

This clonotype has just a few counts. The chain recombines TRBV7-8 with TRBJ2-2; the D gene is possibly TRBD2 (5 bases). This CDR3 comprises 16 residues. Trimming pared 1 base from V and 4 bases from J, leaving 13 bases between. Germline-derived CDR1 and CDR2 are SGHVS and FQNEAQ. Written as DNA, the CDR3 is TGTGCCAGCAGCTTAGAGGTCTCACGGGGCACCGGGGAGCTGTTTTTT. This gives the protein CASSLEVSRGTGELFF.

The J gene is TRBJ2-3, the V gene TRBV7-9; 7 positions agree with TRBD2. This CDR3 spans 16 amino acids. Trimming cost V 5 bases and J 0 bases; bases outside gene matches: 8. CDR1 is SEHNR and CDR2 is FQNEAQ in the germline V gene (reference sequence). The CDR3 DNA reads as TGTGCCAGCAGCCCCGGTACCGGGGGGAGCACAGATACGCAGTATTTT. Protein sequence: CASSPGTGGSTDTQYF.